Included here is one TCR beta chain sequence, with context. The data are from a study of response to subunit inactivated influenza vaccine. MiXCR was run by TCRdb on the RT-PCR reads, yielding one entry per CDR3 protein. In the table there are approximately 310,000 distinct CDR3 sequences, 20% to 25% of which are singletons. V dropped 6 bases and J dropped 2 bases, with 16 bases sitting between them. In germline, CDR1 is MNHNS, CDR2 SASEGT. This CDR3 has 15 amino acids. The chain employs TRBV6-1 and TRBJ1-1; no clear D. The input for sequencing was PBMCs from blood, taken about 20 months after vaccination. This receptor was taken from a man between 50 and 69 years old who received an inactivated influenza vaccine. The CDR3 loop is CASRRRRPVNTEAFF. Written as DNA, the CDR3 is TGTGCCAGCAGACGTAGGAGGCCGGTTAACACTGAAGCTTTCTTT.